The present TCR beta chain was sequenced within a study of shared clonotypes between healthy human individuals. Study-level background: Two women and a few men aged 18 to 49 served as donors.

With V trimmed by 0 bases and J by 2 bases, 9 bases remained unmatched. The V gene's germline CDR1 is MGHRA and CDR2 YSYEKL. The CDR3 spans 19 residues. Naive CD8 isolation took CD45RO-negative cells positively selected for CCR7 and excluded terminally differentiated effector memory CD45RA+ cells. Sequencing was performed with immunoSEQ multiplex PCR; in TCRdb, only in-frame clones are kept and a portion is missing. In the table there are millions of clones, 85% to 95% of which are singletons. The sequencing input was naive CD8+ T cells from PBMCs. The chain is built from TRBV4-1 and TRBJ2-3; 12 positions match TRBD1. The TCR was taken from a man between 18 and 29 years old in good health. Some clones in this sample may be carry-over from other donors' samples. The CDR3 loop is CASSQERGQGAPITDTQYF. CDR3 coding DNA: TGCGCCAGCAGCCAAGAACGGGGACAGGGGGCCCCTATCACAGATACGCAGTATTTT.